Shown below are 20 T cell receptor beta chains from a single sample sequenced in a study of blood T cell repertoires in COVID-19. Clones were sequenced by immunoSEQ multiplex PCR, and TCRdb holds only the in-frame ones, with some missing. The sample holds roughly 110,000 clones, approximately 88% seen once. Sequencing was performed on peripheral blood. The receptors were gathered from a woman in her seventies with acute or convalescent COVID-19.

V is TRBV5-1 and J is TRBJ1-4; no firm D call. Trimming stripped 0 bases from V and 5 bases from J, with 11 bases between. CDR1 and CDR2 (germline): SGHRS, YFSETQ. This CDR3 spans 15 amino acids. The CDR3 coding sequence is TGCGCCAGCAGCTTGGAAGACACTGAGAATGAAAAACTGTTTTTT. Its translation: CASSLEDTENEKLFF.

The chain has TRBV3-1 (or the pseudogene TRBV3-2) and TRBJ2-5; D possibly corresponds to TRBD1 (5 bases). Germline V gives CDR1 LGHDT, CDR2 YNNKEL (reference sequence). CDR3 length: 15 amino acids. The ends were cut back, 1 base at V and 1 base at J, with 10 bases in the middle. The CDR3 region is CASSQGQNIQETQYF. DNA of the CDR3: TGTGCCAGCAGCCAAGGACAGAATATCCAAGAGACCCAGTACTTC.

This chain links TRBV5-1 with TRBJ2-3, with 8 bases lining up with TRBD2. This CDR3 contains 17 residues. CDR1 and CDR2 (germline): SGHRS, YFSETQ. V dropped 1 base and J dropped 0; count of bases not matched to a gene: 7. CDR3 sequence reads: CASSLRVRGASTDTQYF. The DNA of the CDR3 is TGCGCCAGCAGCTTGAGGGTGCGGGGGGCTAGCACAGATACGCAGTATTTT.

V and J are TRBV7-2 and TRBJ1-2, with D possibly matching TRBD1 (6 bases). V was cut by 0 bases and J by 6 bases, with 11 bases left in between. From germline, CDR1 is SGHTA and CDR2 FQGNSA. This CDR3 has 14 amino acids. CDR3 residues: CASSLARAGDGYTF. CDR3 nucleotides: TGTGCCAGCAGCTTAGCGAGGGCAGGGGATGGCTACACCTTC.

The count of this clone is one. The rearrangement links TRBV19 to TRBJ2-6, with D possibly being TRBD2 (6 bases). CDR1 is LNHDA and CDR2 is SQIVND in the germline V gene (reference sequence). This CDR3 region has 14 residues. V was clipped by 7 bases and J by 2 bases, with 9 bases between them. CDR3 sequence: CASKEGAGANVLTF. Here the CDR3 DNA reads TGTGCCAGTAAGGAGGGAGCTGGGGCCAACGTCCTGACTTTC.

The chain combines TRBV7-2 with TRBJ1-1, with a weak D call TRBD1 (5 bases). Germline CDR1 is SGHTA and CDR2 is FQGNSA. This CDR3 has 13 amino acids. Trimming removed 1 base at V and 7 bases at J, with 10 bases between. CDR3 amino acids: CASSLVAGLEAFF. DNA of the CDR3: TGTGCCAGCAGCTTAGTTGCGGGGCTTGAAGCTTTCTTT. Drawing the rest from reference TRBV7-2 and TRBJ1-1, the complete variable domain is GAGVSQSPSNKVTEKGKDVELRCDPISGHTALYWYRQSLGQGLEFLIYFQGNSAPDKSGLPSDRFSAERTGGSVSTLTIQRTQQEDSAVYLCASSLVAGLEAFFGQGTRLTVV.

In DNA form, the CDR3 reads TGCGCCAGCAGCGCCCATCAGGACAGCAGTTCACCCCTCCACTTT. The encoded protein is CASSAHQDSSSPLHF. The rearrangement uses TRBV5-1 and TRBJ1-6; D is possibly TRBD1 (6 bases). CDR1 and CDR2 from the germline V gene are SGHRS and YFSETQ. The V and J ends lost 4 bases and 9 bases respectively, with 17 bases between them. The CDR3 is made up of 15 amino acids.

The count of this clone is one. The chain combines TRBV6-2 or TRBV6-3 with TRBJ2-5, with D tentatively TRBD2 (6 bases). CDR1 MNHEY and CDR2 SVGEGT come from the germline V gene. The length of the CDR3 is 12 residues. Trimming cost V 6 bases and J 4 bases, with 9 bases left between them. In nucleotides, the CDR3 is TGTGCCAGCAGCTCAGCGGGAGAGACCCAGTACTTC. Translated, it gives CASSSAGETQYF.

The chain uses TRBV5-1 and TRBJ1-6; no definite D call. Trimming pared 0 bases from V and 8 bases from J, leaving 12 bases between. The CDR3 extends over 15 amino acids. Per the germline V gene, CDR1 is SGHRS and CDR2 is YFSETQ. CDR3 region: CASSLDGAQDSPLHF. CDR3 nucleotide sequence: TGCGCCAGCAGCTTGGACGGAGCCCAAGATTCACCCCTCCACTTT.

The J gene is TRBJ1-5, the V gene TRBV7-3; 10 bases line up with TRBD1. V was clipped by 6 bases and J by 2 bases; unmatched bases: 4. This CDR3 contains 15 residues. The V gene's germline CDR1 is SGHTA and CDR2 FQGTGA. CDR3 nucleotides: TGTGCCAGCAGAGACGGGACAGGGGGCAATCAGCCCCAGCATTTT. Protein sequence: CASRDGTGGNQPQHF.

This chain uses TRBV20-1 with TRBJ2-7, with 10 nucleotides matching TRBD2. Trimming at V came to 3 bases and at J to 5 bases, leaving 10 bases not matched to a gene. Germline V gives CDR1 DFQATT, CDR2 SNEGSKA (reference sequence). The CDR3 consists of 15 residues. The chain's CDR3 is CSASPPSGRNNEQYF. The CDR3 DNA follows: TGCAGTGCTAGTCCTCCTAGCGGGAGAAACAACGAGCAGTACTTC.

The chain employs TRBV6-5 and TRBJ2-7; D is undetermined. The CDR3 consists of 11 residues. V lost 7 bases to trimming and J lost 2 bases, with 6 bases between them. Per germline, CDR1 MNHEY and CDR2 SVGAGI. CDR3 sequence reads: CASTATYEQYF. The CDR3 nucleotides read TGTGCCAGCACCGCGACCTACGAGCAGTACTTC.

The gene calls are TRBV12-3 or TRBV12-4 and TRBJ1-2, with TRBD1 as a possible D gene (6 bases). The CDR3 loop spans 13 amino acids. V lost 2 bases and J lost 4, with 8 bases in between. The chain's CDR3 is CASSLPDSYGYTF. CDR3 bases: TGTGCCAGCAGTTTACCGGACAGCTATGGCTACACCTTC.

The V call is TRBV11-1, the J call TRBJ2-1; maybe TRBD2 (6 bases). This CDR3 has 15 amino acids. Between the trimmed V and J ends, which lost 1 base and 0 bases, there was a span of 7 bases. The germline V gene has CDR1 SGHAT and CDR2 FQDESV (reference sequence). The CDR3 region has the DNA TGTGCCAGCAGCTTAGTGCGGGGCTCCTACAATGAGCAGTTCTTC. It is translated as CASSLVRGSYNEQFF.

This clone has only one observation. The chain employs TRBV12-3 or TRBV12-4 and TRBJ1-6; D ambiguous. The CDR3 loop spans 12 amino acids. V dropped 7 bases and J dropped 6 bases, with 7 bases sitting between them. Here the CDR3 DNA reads TGTGCCAGCACTTCCCGTAATTCACCCCTCCACTTT. Translated: CASTSRNSPLHF.

The chain employs TRBV18 and TRBJ2-6, with a weak D call TRBD1 (5 bases). There are 17 residues in the CDR3. The V end lost 5 bases, the J end lost 0 bases, and 14 bases lay between the germline ends. CDR1 and CDR2 from the germline V gene are KGHSH and LQKENI. This chain's CDR3 is CASSVQGPTSGANVLTF. CDR3 nucleotides: TGTGCCAGCTCAGTTCAGGGTCCCACCTCTGGGGCCAACGTCCTGACTTTC.

The chain is built from TRBV28 and TRBJ1-4; 8 bases are a match to TRBD1. The germline gives CDR1 MDHEN, CDR2 SYDVKM. After removal of 9 bases from V and 5 bases from J, the junction contained 8 bases not matched to a gene. CDR3 length equals 14 residues. CDR3 sequence reads: CASYDRGGNEKLFF. CDR3 DNA: TGTGCCAGTTACGACAGGGGAGGGAATGAAAAACTGTTTTTT.

This chain connects TRBV5-1 to TRBJ2-2; the match to TRBD2 covers 15 bases. V shed 7 bases and J 3 bases; nucleotides not matched to a gene: 19. CDR1 and CDR2 from the germline V gene are SGHRS and YFSETQ. This CDR3 has 21 amino acids. CDR3 sequence (DNA): TGCGCCAGCTCGGCTCTACAGGGACCGGGACTAGCGGGAGGTCACACCGGGGAGCTGTTTTTT. This encodes CASSALQGPGLAGGHTGELFF.

The CDR3 nucleotides read TGCGCCAGCAGCTTGGAAGGGGGCGTTACAGAAAAACTGTTTTTT. It specifies CASSLEGGVTEKLFF. J is TRBJ1-4 and V is TRBV5-1, with 7 bases fitting TRBD1. After removal of 0 bases from V and 8 bases from J, the junction contained 7 bases not matched to a gene. This CDR3 contains 15 residues. CDR1 SGHRS and CDR2 YFSETQ come from the germline V gene.

This clone was counted once. The genes are TRBV2 and TRBJ1-2; 7 positions match TRBD1. CDR1 SNHLY and CDR2 FYNNEI come from the germline V gene. The CDR3 totals 16 residues. The V segment lost 10 bases and the J segment 7 bases; nucleotides outside the gene matches: 21. CDR3 DNA: TGTGCCATCACAGAAGGAGGGGGCGGAAATTTGGTTGGCTACACCTTC. This encodes CAITEGGGGNLVGYTF. The whole variable domain, filled in from reference TRBV2 and TRBJ1-2, reads EPEVTQTPSHQVTQMGQEVILRCVPISNHLYFYWYRQILGQKVEFLVSFYNNEISEKSEIFDDQFSVERPDGSNFTLKIRSTKLEDSAMYFCAITEGGGGNLVGYTFGSGTRLTVV.